This entry lists 22 T cell receptor beta chains sequenced from one sample in a study of cytomegalovirus exposure and HLA in healthy donors (dated by TCRdb to the late 2010s). Receptor libraries were prepared by the immunoSEQ multiplex PCR assay. The multiplex PCR relied on a mix of 60 forward primers for TCR Vbeta segments and 13 reverse primers for TCR Jbeta segments. TCRdb took this table from immuneACCESS and kept in-frame rearrangements with V and J called. Such tables lack part of the clones; where checked against another copy, unresolved V genes explain under half of the gap, and the rest is unexplained. A total of 150,000 to 200,000 clones appear in this sample, around 79% of them only once. The biggest ten clones account for roughly 1.5% of the sample. The material sequenced was PBMCs. The receptors derive from a woman aged 45-59 years in good health and CMV-seronegative.

The J gene is TRBJ1-1, the V gene TRBV5-6, with D perhaps matching TRBD1 (6 bases). The CDR3 totals 15 residues. Trimming removed 1 base from V and 1 base from J, with 11 bases in between. The V gene's germline CDR1 is SGHDT and CDR2 YYEEEE. CDR3 DNA: TGTGCCAGCAGCTTGTCAGGGGTCGGGAACACTGAAGCTTTCTTT. This codes for CASSLSGVGNTEAFF.

The genes are TRBV25-1 and TRBJ2-7; the D gene is possibly TRBD1 (6 bases). Between the trimmed V and J ends, which lost 8 bases and 0 bases, there was a span of 11 bases. Per germline, CDR1 MGHDK and CDR2 SYGVNS. The CDR3 has 13 residues. The DNA for the CDR3 is TGTGCCAGCCGGACAGAACGCTCCTACGAGCAGTACTTC. Protein product: CASRTERSYEQYF.

The chain uses TRBV7-2 and TRBJ2-4; 14 positions agree with TRBD2. Per germline, CDR1 SGHTA and CDR2 FQGNSA. After removal of 5 bases from V and 1 base from J, the junction contained 10 bases not matched to a gene. This CDR3 comprises 19 residues. As DNA, the CDR3 is TGTGCCAGCAGCCCACGGACTAGCGGGGGGAGTGTGGCCAAAAACATTCAGTACTTC. This translates into CASSPRTSGGSVAKNIQYF.

The chain uses TRBV29-1 and TRBJ2-5; D uncertain. The end of the DNA aligns better with TRBJ2-7, so the J call may be wrong. CDR1 is SQVTM, CDR2 ANQGSEA, per germline. CDR3 length: 12 residues. The CDR3 is CSVEAGDYEQYF. The CDR3 nucleotides read TGCAGCGTTGAGGCAGGCGATTACGAGCAGTACTTC.

The rearrangement links TRBV2 to TRBJ2-7; 8 bases fit TRBD2. V dropped 4 bases and J dropped 5; count of bases not matched to a gene: 10. This CDR3 is built from 15 residues. Germline values: CDR1 SNHLY, CDR2 FYNNEI. The CDR3 spells CASSGPGGLVHEQYF. DNA of the CDR3: TGTGCCAGCAGTGGTCCGGGAGGGCTCGTCCACGAGCAGTACTTC.

This rearrangement joins TRBV5-4 to TRBJ2-7; D unclear. From germline, CDR1 is SGHNT and CDR2 YYREEE (reference sequence). This CDR3 has 13 amino acids. V was shortened by 3 bases and J by 8 bases, with 15 bases between the two germline ends. The CDR3 is CASSSNFQEKQYF. CDR3 DNA sequence: TGTGCCAGCAGCTCGAACTTCCAGGAAAAGCAGTACTTC. Full variable domain (outside the CDR3, taken from reference TRBV5-4 and TRBJ2-7): ETGVTQSPTHLIKTRGQQVTLRCSSQSGHNTVSWYQQALGQGPQFIFQYYREEENGRGNFPPRFSGLQFPNYSSELNVNALELDDSALYLCASSSNFQEKQYFGPGTRLTVT.

The CDR3 DNA reads as TGTGCCAGCAGCGTAGATGATCGGGTGGTACAAGAGACCCAGTACTTC. It translates to CASSVDDRVVQETQYF. The J gene is TRBJ2-5, the V gene TRBV9, with D unresolved. There are 16 residues in the CDR3. The germline V gene encodes CDR1 SGDLS and CDR2 YYNGEE. V was trimmed by 0 bases and J by 2 bases, leaving 14 bases between them.

J is TRBJ2-1 and V is TRBV9, with D possibly matching TRBD1 (6 bases). The CDR3 extends over 15 amino acids. CDR1 is SGDLS and CDR2 is YYNGEE in the germline V gene. Between the trimmed V and J ends, which lost 3 bases and 2 bases, there was a span of 12 bases. CDR3 sequence (DNA): TGTGCCAGCAGCGGATCAGGGGCAACCTACAATGAGCAGTTCTTC. Protein: CASSGSGATYNEQFF. Filled out from reference TRBV9 and TRBJ2-1, the complete variable domain reads DSGVTQTPKHLITATGQRVTLRCSPRSGDLSVYWYQQSLDQGLQFLIQYYNGEERAKGNILERFSAQQFPDLHSELNLSSLELGDSALYFCASSGSGATYNEQFFGPGTRLTVL.

This clone has more than one count but fewer than ten. CDR3 region: CASSLFGVPEAFF. CDR3 nucleotide sequence: TGTGCCAGTAGTCTTTTCGGGGTTCCTGAAGCTTTCTTT. The chain combines TRBV19 with TRBJ1-1; no clear D gene. CDR3 length: 13 amino acids. V gave up 5 bases and J gave up 6 bases, with 13 bases separating them. Germline V gene data show CDR1 as LNHDA and CDR2 as SQIVND (reference sequence).

This chain connects TRBV18 to TRBJ1-6, with D uncertain. Per the germline V gene, CDR1 is KGHSH and CDR2 is LQKENI. V gave up 1 base and J gave up 6 bases, with 10 bases separating them. There are 15 residues in the CDR3. The CDR3 reads CASSPQWALNSPLHF. As DNA, the CDR3 is TGTGCCAGCTCACCACAGTGGGCCCTTAATTCACCCCTCCACTTT.

The CDR3 DNA follows: TGTGCCAGCAACCGGCCGCGGTGGGGGGGCGAGCAGTACTTC. This gives the protein CASNRPRWGGEQYF. The J gene is TRBJ2-7, the V gene TRBV7-9; 7 nucleotides match TRBD2. The V segment lost 7 bases and the J segment 6 bases; nucleotides outside the gene matches: 12. The germline V gene has CDR1 SEHNR and CDR2 FQNEAQ (reference sequence). This CDR3 spans 14 amino acids.

This clone was seen a few times. The CDR3 loop reads CASSPNEYGYTF. In DNA form, the CDR3 reads TGTGCCAGCAGTCCAAACGAGTATGGCTACACCTTC. The chain combines TRBV6-6 with TRBJ1-2; the D is unclear. The CDR3 consists of 12 residues. V was pared by 5 bases and J by 5 bases, with 9 bases between. Germline V gene sequence: CDR1 MNHNY, CDR2 SVGAGI (reference sequence).

This clone showed up just once. The rearrangement uses TRBV9 and TRBJ1-1, with D hard to call. Trimming pared 4 bases from V and 0 bases from J, leaving 16 bases between. Germline lookup yields CDR1 SGDLS and CDR2 YYNGEE. The length of the CDR3 is 16 residues. The CDR3 loop reads CASSPPRGTMNTEAFF. In DNA, the CDR3 is TGTGCCAGCAGCCCTCCTCGGGGAACCATGAACACTGAAGCTTTCTTT.

The chain is built from TRBV2 and TRBJ2-1; D is ambiguous. CDR3 size: 15 residues. CDR1 and CDR2 from the germline V gene are SNHLY and FYNNEI. V lost 7 bases and J 0 bases, leaving 13 bases between the germline ends. DNA for the CDR3: TGTGCCAGCAAACGAGATGGTAACTCCTACAATGAGCAGTTCTTC. Translation gives CASKRDGNSYNEQFF. Using reference TRBV2 and TRBJ2-1 for the parts outside the CDR3, the full variable domain is EPEVTQTPSHQVTQMGQEVILRCVPISNHLYFYWYRQILGQKVEFLVSFYNNEISEKSEIFDDQFSVERPDGSNFTLKIRSTKLEDSAMYFCASKRDGNSYNEQFFGPGTRLTVL.

This chain uses TRBV27 with TRBJ2-7; D ambiguous. The CDR3 totals 11 residues. V lost 3 bases and J lost 5, with 5 bases in between. Germline V gives CDR1 MNHEY, CDR2 SMNVEV (reference sequence). CDR3 sequence: CASSFLDEQYF. The CDR3 DNA follows: TGTGCCAGCAGTTTCCTTGACGAGCAGTACTTC.

This clone showed up just a few times. The V call is TRBV7-2, the J call TRBJ1-1, with a possible D match to TRBD1 (5 bases). This CDR3 has 16 residues. Per the germline V gene, CDR1 is SGHTA and CDR2 is FQGNSA. The V and J ends lost 1 base and 3 bases respectively, with 15 bases between them. CDR3 loop: CASSLGIRGGDTEAFF. DNA for the CDR3: TGTGCCAGCAGCTTAGGGATTCGGGGAGGGGACACTGAAGCTTTCTTT.

This clone showed up just once. J is TRBJ2-2 and V is TRBV18; no reliable D call. Germline CDR1 is KGHSH and CDR2 is LQKENI. Trimming cost V 3 bases and J 7 bases, with 12 bases left between them. There are 14 residues in the CDR3. The CDR3 DNA is TGTGCCAGCTCACCCCGAGGTTCTGGCGGGGAGCTGTTTTTT. Its translation is CASSPRGSGGELFF.

Only one count was recorded for this clone. The chain is built from TRBV6-1 and TRBJ1-6, with D unresolved. V was trimmed by 10 bases and J by 7 bases, leaving 14 bases between them. Per the germline V gene, CDR1 is MNHNS and CDR2 is SASEGT. The CDR3 is 13 amino acids. CDR3: CATQALQNSPLHF. As DNA, the CDR3 is TGTGCCACCCAAGCTCTTCAAAATTCACCCCTCCACTTT.

The chain has TRBV19 and TRBJ2-7, with 12 positions matching TRBD1. Trimming cost V 5 bases and J 7 bases; bases outside gene matches: 9. Germline V lookup: CDR1 LNHDA, CDR2 SQIVND (reference sequence). The CDR3 runs to 15 residues. CDR3 sequence (DNA): TGTGCCAGTAGTCCTCAACCGGGACAGGGGGCTGAGCAGTACTTC. This encodes CASSPQPGQGAEQYF.

V usage is TRBV7-6 and J usage is TRBJ1-2, with TRBD1 identical over 9 bases. Trimming cost V 4 bases and J 4 bases; bases outside gene matches: 10. This CDR3 comprises 16 residues. Germline V gene data show CDR1 as SGHVS and CDR2 as FNYEAQ. The CDR3 nucleotides are TGTGCCAGCAGCTCGATCACAGGGGGCGCAGGCTATGGCTACACCTTC. Its translation is CASSSITGGAGYGYTF.

The CDR3 nucleotides read TGCGCCAGCAGCTCTAGGACAGCGAACTATGGCTACACCTTC. Encoded protein: CASSSRTANYGYTF. This chain connects TRBV5-1 to TRBJ1-2; possibly TRBD1 for D (6 bases). Germline CDR1 SGHRS, CDR2 YFSETQ. Trimming shortened V by 3 bases and J by 2 bases, and 11 bases separated the two germline ends. The CDR3 is 14 amino acids.

The chain couples TRBV18 to TRBJ2-5; 10 nucleotides line up with TRBD1. Germline trimming cut 3 bases from V and 5 bases from J; bases unmatched to any gene: 6. Germline V CDR1 and CDR2: KGHSH, LQKENI. This CDR3 has 15 amino acids. CDR3 residues: CASSPPGQGMETQYF. CDR3 DNA sequence: TGTGCCAGCTCACCGCCGGGACAGGGGATGGAGACCCAGTACTTC.